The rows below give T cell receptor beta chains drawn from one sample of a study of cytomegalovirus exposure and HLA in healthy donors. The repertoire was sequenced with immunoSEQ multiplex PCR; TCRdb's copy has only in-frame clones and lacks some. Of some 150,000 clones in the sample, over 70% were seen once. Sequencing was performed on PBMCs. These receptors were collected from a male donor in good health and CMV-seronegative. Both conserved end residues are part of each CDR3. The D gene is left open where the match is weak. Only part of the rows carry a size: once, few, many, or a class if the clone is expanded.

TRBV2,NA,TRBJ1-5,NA,CASSGLGRGNQPQHF,TGTGCCAGCAGTGGACTAGGTAGGGGCAATCAGCCCCAGCATTTT
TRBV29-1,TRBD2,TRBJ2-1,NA,CSVAGDLSYNEQFF,TGCAGCGTCGCGGGGGACCTCTCCTACAATGAGCAGTTCTTC
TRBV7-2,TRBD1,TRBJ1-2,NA,CASSSPRTGENYGYTF,TGTGCCAGCAGCTCCCCCCGGACAGGGGAAAACTATGGCTACACCTTC
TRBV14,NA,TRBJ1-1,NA,CASSQPWGGRNTEAFF,TGTGCCAGCAGCCAACCCTGGGGGGGGCGGAACACTGAAGCTTTCTTT
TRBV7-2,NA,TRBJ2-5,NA,CASSLVPRETQYF,TGTGCCAGCAGCTTAGTCCCTCGAGAGACCCAGTACTTC
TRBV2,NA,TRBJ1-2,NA,CASSEVSRVVGYGYTF,TGTGCCAGCAGTGAAGTAAGCAGGGTTGTCGGCTATGGCTACACCTTC
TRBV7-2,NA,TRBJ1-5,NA,CASSLDTIRPQHF,TGTGCCAGCAGCTTAGACACAATCAGGCCCCAGCATTTT
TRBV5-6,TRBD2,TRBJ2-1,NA,CASSRLTSGESNEQFF,TGTGCCAGCAGCCGCCTGACTAGCGGGGAATCCAATGAGCAGTTCTTC
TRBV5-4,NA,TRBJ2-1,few,CASSEGGNSYNEQFF,TGTGCCAGCAGCGAGGGGGGGAACTCCTACAATGAGCAGTTCTTC
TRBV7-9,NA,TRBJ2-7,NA,CASSGPRGYEQYF,TGTGCCAGCAGCGGACCCCGGGGATACGAGCAGTACTTC
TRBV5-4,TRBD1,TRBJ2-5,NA,CASRRDRQETQYF,TGTGCCAGCAGGAGGGACAGGCAAGAGACCCAGTACTTC
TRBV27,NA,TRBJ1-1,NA,CASSFGFEAFF,TGTGCCAGCAGTTTCGGTTTCGAAGCTTTCTTT
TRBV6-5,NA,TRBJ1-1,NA,CASSYSRKPRDTEAFF,TGTGCCAGCAGTTACTCGAGGAAGCCGCGGGACACTGAAGCTTTCTTT
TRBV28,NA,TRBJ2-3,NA,CASSLDYTDTQYF,TGTGCCAGCAGTTTAGACTACACAGATACGCAGTATTTT
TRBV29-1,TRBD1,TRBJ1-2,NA,CSVYGTGIIEYGYTF,TGCAGCGTCTATGGGACAGGGATAATTGAATATGGCTACACCTTC
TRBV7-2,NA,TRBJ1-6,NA,CASSLNRESSPLHF,TGTGCCAGCAGCTTGAACAGGGAAAGCTCACCCCTCCACTTT
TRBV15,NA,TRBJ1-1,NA,CATSRDVGGTEAFF,TGTGCCACCAGCAGAGATGTGGGGGGCACTGAAGCTTTCTTT
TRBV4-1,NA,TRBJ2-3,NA,CASSQVSAGAGDTQYF,TGCGCCAGCAGCCAAGTGTCTGCGGGGGCCGGGGATACGCAGTATTTT
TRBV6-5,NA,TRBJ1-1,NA,CASSYSRAEAFF,TGTGCCAGCAGTTACTCCCGGGCTGAAGCTTTCTTT
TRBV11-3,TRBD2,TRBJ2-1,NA,CASSAGTSSGGINEQFF,TGTGCCAGCAGCGCCGGCACCTCTAGCGGAGGGATCAATGAGCAGTTCTTC
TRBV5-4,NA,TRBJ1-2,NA,CASSSGDFNYGYTF,TGTGCCAGCAGCTCCGGGGACTTTAACTATGGCTACACCTTC
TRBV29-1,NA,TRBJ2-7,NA,CSVETGSNYYEQYF,TGCAGCGTTGAAACAGGGAGTAACTACTACGAGCAGTACTTC
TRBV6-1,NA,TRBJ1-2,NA,CASSELGAYGYTF,TGTGCCAGCAGTGAACTGGGGGCCTATGGCTACACCTTC
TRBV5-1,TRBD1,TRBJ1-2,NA,CASSLLTGGAYGYTF,TGCGCCAGCAGCTTGCTGACAGGGGGAGCCTATGGCTACACCTTC
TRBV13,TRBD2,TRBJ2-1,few,CASIRAGGRNEQFF,TGTGCCAGCATACGAGCGGGGGGGCGAAATGAGCAGTTCTTC
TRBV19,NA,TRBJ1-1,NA,CASSTGRNTEAFF,TGTGCCAGTAGTACAGGGCGGAACACTGAAGCTTTCTTT
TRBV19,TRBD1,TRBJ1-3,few,CATRTGGRKTIYF,TGTGCCACCCGGACAGGGGGCCGAAAGACCATATATTTT
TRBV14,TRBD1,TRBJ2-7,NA,CASSLRRDRYSYEQYF,TGTGCCAGCAGCTTAAGACGGGACAGGTACTCCTACGAGCAGTACTTC
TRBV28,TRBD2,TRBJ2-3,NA,CASSPPGIAGYSQYF,TGTGCCAGCAGTCCACCCGGGATAGCGGGGTATAGTCAATATTTT
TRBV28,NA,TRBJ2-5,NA,CASSLNYPKETQYF,TGTGCCAGCAGTTTAAACTACCCGAAAGAGACCCAGTACTTC
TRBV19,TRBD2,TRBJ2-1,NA,CASSIGLRAGGTLGEQFF,TGTGCCAGTAGTATAGGCCTCCGAGCGGGGGGGACTCTAGGTGAGCAGTTCTTC
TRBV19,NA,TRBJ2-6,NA,CASSILGVGGFGANVLTF,TGTGCCAGTAGTATTCTCGGGGTGGGTGGGTTTGGGGCCAACGTCCTGACTTTC
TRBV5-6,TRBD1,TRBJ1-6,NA,CASSLGQGLGSPLHF,TGTGCCAGCAGCCTCGGACAGGGGCTTGGATCACCCCTCCACTTT
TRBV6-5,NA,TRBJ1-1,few,CASRNTLQGIMTFF,TGTGCCAGCAGAAATACCCTCCAGGGTATTATGACTTTCTTT
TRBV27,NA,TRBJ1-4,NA,CASSLYGGYRGGENEKLFF,TGTGCCAGCAGTTTATATGGGGGTTATAGGGGAGGGGAAAATGAAAAACTGTTTTTT
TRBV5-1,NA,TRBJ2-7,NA,CASSLAVMGTYEQYF,TGCGCCAGCAGCTTGGCCGTGATGGGCACCTACGAGCAGTACTTC
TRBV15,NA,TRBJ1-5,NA,CATSADRTDNQPQHF,TGTGCCACCAGCGCCGATCGGACAGATAATCAGCCCCAGCATTTT
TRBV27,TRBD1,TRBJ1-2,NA,CASREQGAGGYTF,TGTGCCAGCAGGGAACAGGGGGCGGGGGGCTACACCTTC
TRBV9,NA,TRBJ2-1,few,CASSTQGSEQFF,TGTGCCAGCAGCACACAGGGCAGTGAGCAGTTCTTC
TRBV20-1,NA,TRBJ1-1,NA,CSARESEAFF,TGCAGTGCCCGGGAGTCTGAAGCTTTCTTT
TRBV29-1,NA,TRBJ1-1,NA,CSVGGEPQAFF,TGCAGCGTTGGGGGGGAGCCTCAAGCTTTCTTT
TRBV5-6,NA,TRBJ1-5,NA,CASSRGREPQHF,TGTGCCAGCAGCCGGGGGAGGGAGCCCCAGCATTTT
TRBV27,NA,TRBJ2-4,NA,CASSLYNAQNSQYF,TGTGCCAGCAGTTTATATAACGCTCAAAACAGTCAGTACTTC
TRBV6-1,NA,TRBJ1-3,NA,CASSESSGGSSGNTIYF,TGTGCCAGCAGTGAAAGTTCGGGGGGTAGCTCTGGAAACACCATATATTTT
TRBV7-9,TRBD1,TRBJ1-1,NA,CASSLGDRGTEAFF,TGTGCCAGCAGCTTAGGGGACAGGGGCACTGAAGCTTTCTTT
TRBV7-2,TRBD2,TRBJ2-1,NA,CASSLGGTSGGHPVF,TGTGCCAGCAGCTTAGGGGGGACTAGCGGGGGGCACCCCGTCTTC
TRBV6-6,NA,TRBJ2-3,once,CASSYSRTLDYF,TGTGCCAGCAGTTATTCCCGCACCTTAGATTATTTT
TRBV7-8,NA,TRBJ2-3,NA,CASSPIRGGGQDTQYF,TGTGCCAGCAGCCCGATTAGAGGGGGGGGCCAAGATACGCAGTATTTT
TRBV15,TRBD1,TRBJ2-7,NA,CATSSRPGQGYEQYF,TGTGCCACCAGCAGTAGGCCGGGACAGGGGTACGAGCAGTACTTC
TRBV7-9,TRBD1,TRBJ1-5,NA,CASSPSGGRQPQHF,TGTGCCAGCAGCCCTTCAGGGGGCCGTCAGCCCCAGCATTTT
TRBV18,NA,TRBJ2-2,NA,CASSPGRGGTGELFF,TGTGCCAGCTCACCAGGTCGGGGAGGCACCGGGGAGCTGTTTTTT
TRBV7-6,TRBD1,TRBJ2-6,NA,CASSLQGAVGANVLTF,TGTGCCAGCAGTTTACAGGGGGCGGTGGGGGCCAACGTCCTGACTTTC
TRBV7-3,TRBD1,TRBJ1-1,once,CASSLLAGGTEAFF,TGTGCCAGCAGCTTGTTGGCAGGGGGCACTGAAGCTTTCTTT
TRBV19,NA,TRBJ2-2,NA,CASSISRTLPGELFF,TGTGCCAGTAGTATATCTCGGACTTTACCCGGGGAGCTGTTTTTT
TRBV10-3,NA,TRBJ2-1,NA,CAISESLAEQFF,TGTGCCATCAGTGAGTCGCTAGCTGAGCAGTTCTTC
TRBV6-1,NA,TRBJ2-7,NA,CASRRDYYEQYF,TGTGCCAGCAGACGAGACTACTACGAGCAGTACTTC
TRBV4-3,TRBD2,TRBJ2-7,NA,CASSQVPSGTYEQYF,TGCGCCAGCAGCCAAGTGCCTAGCGGAACCTACGAGCAGTACTTC
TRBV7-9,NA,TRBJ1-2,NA,CASSLASGQTDYGYTF,TGTGCCAGCAGCTTAGCAAGTGGGCAGACCGACTATGGCTACACCTTC
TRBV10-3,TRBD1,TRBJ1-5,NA,CAISAVGQNQPQHF,TGTGCCATCAGTGCCGTGGGACAGAATCAGCCCCAGCATTTT
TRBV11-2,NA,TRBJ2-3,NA,CASSSTLGSRGKADTQYF,TGTGCCAGCAGCTCAACCTTGGGGAGCAGGGGTAAAGCAGATACGCAGTATTTT